This T cell receptor beta chain originates from a study of human T cells and chemical hapten exposure. The study's findings and limits: No shift was seen in TCRs above 1 in 1000 frequency with DPC sensitization.

This CDR3 is 16 amino acids long. V lost 4 bases and J lost 6, with 16 bases in between. Germline V CDR1 and CDR2: LGHDT, YNNKEL (reference sequence). Time point defined: patch test 1, 2 weeks after DPC sensitization. The treatment denotes: therapeutic diphenylcyclopropenone sensitization with weekly scalp DPC. Patients had alopecia, were aged 18 to 70, and were not pregnant. Each CDR3 protein gets one entry after TCRdb re-called the RACE reads with MiXCR. The table records about 120,000 distinct CDR3 sequences, roughly 13% of them present only once. A note on this clonotype: Its antigen remains unknown.

The chain uses TRBV3-1 and TRBJ1-6, with a possible D match to TRBD1 (6 bases). This specimen consisted of whole blood, obtained in connection with sensitization to the hapten diphenylcyclopropenone (DPC). The sequence was obtained from a man between 18 and 29 years old with alopecia areata. Some clones in this sample may be carry-over from other donors' samples. CDR3 DNA sequence: TGTGCCAGCAGCCGCATCGCAGGGGTAGGTAATTCACCCCTCCACTTT. It encodes CASSRIAGVGNSPLHF.